This T cell receptor beta chain was sequenced in a study of CD8+CD57+ T cells in acquired aplastic anemia. The CDR3 extends over 16 amino acids. V lost 5 bases, J lost 3 bases, and 8 bases stayed unmatched. The sample holds many counts of this clonotype. The TCR beta profiling, which covered VDJ combination and CDR3 sequence, was carried out using genomic DNA as the template. TCRdb itself ran the reads through MiXCR, one entry per CDR3 protein. The sample consists of about 160,000 distinct CDR3 sequences, around 40% of them appearing once. This clonotype originated in a human donor in good health. The chain links TRBV12-3 or TRBV12-4 to TRBJ2-2; TRBD2 matches 8 bases. Sequenced input: sorted CD4+, CD8+, or CD8+CD57+ T cells (not recorded which) from PBMCs. The CDR3 reads CASSPLTSVDTGELFF. Here the CDR3 DNA reads TGTGCCAGCAGTCCCCTGACTAGCGTAGACACCGGGGAGCTGTTTTTT.